These T cell receptor beta chains were read from a single sample in a study of beta chain features in type 1 diabetes. Clones were sequenced by immunoSEQ multiplex PCR, and TCRdb holds only the in-frame ones, with some missing. The profile covers about 700,000 clones, with about an eighth appearing a single time and approximately 0.021% taken by the ten largest. Sequencing input: naive CD4+ T cells from blood. Receptors originate from a man aged 18 to 30 with type 1 diabetes. Both conserved end residues are part of each CDR3. D genes are given only for firm matches. A clone size is listed for some rows: how often the clone was seen (once, few, many), or a class if it is expanded.

clone size	J gene	D gene	V gene	CDR3 protein	CDR3 DNA
.	TRBJ2-7	TRBD1	TRBV6-6	CASSIGQDHSYEQYF	TGTGCCAGCAGTATAGGACAGGACCACTCCTACGAGCAGTACTTC
.	TRBJ2-1	TRBD1	TRBV9	CASSVDPSTGTLNNEQFF	TGTGCCAGCAGCGTAGACCCCTCGACAGGGACATTAAACAATGAGCAGTTCTTC
.	TRBJ2-1	TRBD2	TRBV18	CASSPKTSGPYNEQFF	TGTGCCAGCTCACCAAAGACTAGCGGACCCTACAATGAGCAGTTCTTC
.	TRBJ1-2	.	TRBV7-9	CASSLIVEYGYTF	TGTGCCAGCAGCTTGATTGTGGAATATGGCTACACCTTC
.	TRBJ1-3	.	TRBV2	CASSENVAGNTIYF	TGTGCCAGCAGTGAGAACGTAGCTGGAAACACCATATATTTT
few	TRBJ1-5	TRBD1	TRBV6-5	CASSTGQGNQPQHF	TGTGCCAGCAGCACTGGACAGGGCAATCAGCCCCAGCATTTT
few	TRBJ1-1	.	TRBV30	CAWSRGQVTEAFF	TGTGCCTGGTCAAGGGGACAAGTGACTGAAGCTTTCTTT
.	TRBJ1-1	TRBD1	TRBV2	CASSSGTVLSLSGAFF	TGTGCCAGCAGTAGCGGGACAGTTCTAAGTCTCTCAGGCGCTTTCTTT
few	TRBJ1-2	.	TRBV2	CASTEIHGYTF	TGTGCCAGCACCGAGATCCATGGCTACACCTTC
.	TRBJ2-5	TRBD2	TRBV7-8	CASSYLGGGFQETQYF	TGTGCCAGCAGTTATCTTGGCGGGGGGTTCCAAGAGACCCAGTACTTC
few	TRBJ2-2	.	TRBV5-4	CASSRGAENTGELFF	TGTGCCAGCAGCCGAGGGGCGGAGAACACCGGGGAGCTGTTTTTT
.	TRBJ2-1	.	TRBV11-1	CASSSRDSRYNEQFF	TGTGCCAGCAGCTCTCGGGACTCTAGGTACAATGAGCAGTTCTTC
few	TRBJ1-5	.	TRBV29-1	CSARTVNQPQHF	TGCAGCGCTAGGACGGTGAATCAGCCCCAGCATTTT
many	TRBJ2-7	.	TRBV10-3	CAISELDEQYF	TGTGCCATCAGTGAGTTAGACGAGCAGTACTTC
few	TRBJ2-7	TRBD1	TRBV5-1	CASSHGWGTGAYEQYF	TGCGCCAGCAGCCATGGTTGGGGGACAGGGGCCTACGAGCAGTACTTC
few	TRBJ1-5	TRBD1	TRBV7-6	CASSAGTGGGQPQHF	TGTGCCAGCAGCGCCGGGACAGGGGGCGGTCAGCCCCAGCATTTT
few	TRBJ2-7	.	TRBV7-9	CASSATGNEQYF	TGTGCCAGCAGCGCAACAGGGAACGAGCAGTACTTC
.	TRBJ2-5	TRBD1	TRBV7-2	CASSLVNWGTGREETQYF	TGTGCCAGCAGCTTAGTTAATTGGGGGACAGGGAGGGAAGAGACCCAGTACTTC
.	TRBJ2-3	TRBD2	TRBV6-9	CASSRGLGCRGDTDTQYF	TGTGCCAGCAGTAGAGGTCTAGGATGTCGGGGGGACACAGATACGCAGTATTTT
few	TRBJ2-7	TRBD1	TRBV30	CAWKGAGTGGPYEQYF	TGTGCCTGGAAGGGGGCCGGGACAGGGGGCCCCTACGAGCAGTACTTC
.	TRBJ2-7	.	TRBV5-1	CASSLEVATYEQYF	TGCGCCAGCAGCTTGGAAGTTGCCACCTACGAGCAGTACTTC
.	TRBJ1-1	TRBD1	TRBV4-1	CASSQAPQGVLSEAFF	TGCGCCAGCAGCCAAGCCCCCCAGGGGGTACTATCCGAAGCTTTCTTT
.	TRBJ1-2	TRBD1	TRBV7-9	CASSLASTGEGYTF	TGTGCCAGCAGCTTAGCTTCCACAGGGGAAGGCTACACCTTC
.	TRBJ2-1	.	TRBV7-3	CASSLGGLSYNEQFF	TGTGCCAGCAGCTTAGGGGGACTCTCCTACAATGAGCAGTTCTTC
few	TRBJ1-1	.	TRBV6-5	CASRPRTNTEAFF	TGTGCCAGCAGACCACGGACGAACACTGAAGCTTTCTTT
.	TRBJ2-3	.	TRBV7-9	CASSLKAIDTQYF	TGTGCCAGCAGCTTGAAAGCGATTGATACGCAGTATTTT
few	TRBJ1-2	.	TRBV30	CAWSGAFSGGYTF	TGTGCCTGGAGTGGTGCGTTTTCGGGTGGCTACACCTTC
.	TRBJ2-1	.	TRBV7-6	CASSMGGSSYNEQFF	TGTGCCAGCAGCATGGGGGGTAGCTCCTACAATGAGCAGTTCTTC
few	TRBJ2-5	.	TRBV6-1	CASIVSGEETQYF	TGTGCCAGCATTGTATCCGGAGAAGAGACCCAGTACTTC
few	TRBJ2-1	.	TRBV19	CASSIQSYNEQFF	TGTGCCAGTAGTATACAATCCTACAATGAGCAGTTCTTC
few	TRBJ1-5	.	TRBV30	CAWATQGIGNQPQHF	TGTGCCTGGGCAACCCAGGGGATTGGCAATCAGCCCCAGCATTTT
.	TRBJ2-3	TRBD2	TRBV7-8	CASSLGLAGFLISTDTQYF	TGTGCCAGCAGCTTGGGACTAGCGGGCTTCCTTATTAGCACAGATACGCAGTATTTT
.	TRBJ2-3	TRBD2	TRBV2	CASSETSGGPDTQYF	TGTGCCAGCAGTGAGACTAGCGGGGGGCCAGATACGCAGTATTTT
few	TRBJ2-5	.	TRBV4-2	CASSSQETQYF	TGTGCCAGCAGCTCACAAGAGACCCAGTACTTC
few	TRBJ1-1	TRBD1	TRBV10-3	CAITEDRDNTEAFF	TGTGCCATCACCGAGGACAGGGATAACACTGAAGCTTTCTTT
.	TRBJ2-3	.	TRBV5-4	CASSLVSDTQYF	TGTGCCAGCAGCTTGGTATCAGATACGCAGTATTTT
.	TRBJ1-1	.	TRBV5-1	CASSLLRLNTEAFF	TGCGCCAGCAGCTTGCTCAGATTGAACACTGAAGCTTTCTTT
.	TRBJ2-1	TRBD2	TRBV5-1	CASSLTSGLAINEQFF	TGCGCCAGCAGCTTGACATCGGGACTAGCGATCAATGAGCAGTTCTTC
.	TRBJ2-7	TRBD1	TRBV4-2	CASSQDQGGTYEQYF	TGTGCCAGCAGCCAAGATCAAGGGGGCACCTACGAGCAGTACTTC
few	TRBJ1-5	TRBD1	TRBV30	CAWSEQGSNQPQHF	TGTGCCTGGAGTGAACAGGGGAGCAATCAGCCCCAGCATTTT
.	TRBJ1-4	.	TRBV10-3	CATQAVNEKLFF	TGTGCCACCCAAGCCGTAAATGAAAAACTGTTTTTT
.	TRBJ1-5	TRBD1	TRBV28	CASSSTGAQMDQPQHF	TGTGCCAGCAGTTCCACAGGGGCGCAGATGGATCAGCCCCAGCATTTT
few	TRBJ1-2	TRBD1	TRBV7-8	CASRKSGQGQGGYTF	TGTGCCAGCAGAAAGTCGGGACAGGGTCAAGGTGGCTACACCTTC
.	TRBJ1-1	TRBD1	TRBV4-1	CASSHTDRAENTEAFF	TGCGCCAGCAGCCACACGGACAGGGCAGAAAACACTGAAGCTTTCTTT
few	TRBJ1-2	.	TRBV25-1	CASSESRAMGYTF	TGTGCCAGCAGTGAATCTCGGGCGATGGGCTACACCTTC